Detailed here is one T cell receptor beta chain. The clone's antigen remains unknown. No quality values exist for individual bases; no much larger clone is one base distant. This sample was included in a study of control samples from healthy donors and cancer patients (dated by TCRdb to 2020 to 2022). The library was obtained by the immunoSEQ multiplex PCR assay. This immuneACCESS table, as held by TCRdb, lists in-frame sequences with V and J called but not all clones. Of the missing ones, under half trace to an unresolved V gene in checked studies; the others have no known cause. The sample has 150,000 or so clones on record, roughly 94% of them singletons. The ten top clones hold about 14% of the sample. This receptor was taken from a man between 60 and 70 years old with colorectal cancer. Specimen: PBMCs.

CDR3 reads: CASSPEYRAGNTIYF. The DNA is as follows: TGTGCCAGCAGCCCAGAGTACAGGGCTGGAAACACCATATATTTT. The V and J genes are TRBV7-2 and TRBJ1-3; TRBD1 could be the D gene, as 6 bases match. CDR1 is given as SGHTA and CDR2 as FQGNSA, both from the germline V gene. From its cysteine to its phenylalanine, the CDR3 spans 15 amino acids. The kept DNA is CDR3 alone, 45 bases in frame from the first base. Trimming costs V 5 bases and J 2 bases, and their ends lie 13 bases apart.